Sequencing of this TCR beta chain was carried out in a study of cytotoxic CD8 clonotypes in ibrutinib-treated CLL. Study context: Within the patient group, roughly 11 were relapsed/refractory and around 15 treatment-naive, and around 18 were IGHV unmutated. Partial responses numbered approximately 24 and complete responses 2; after a median about 62 months, roughly 15 stayed remitted and about twelve progressed.

Notes on the study in general: Public clonotypes, found uncommonly, either contracted or stayed stable on treatment. Sample timing was unmatched between remission and later-progressing patients; lymph nodes unstudied.

In germline, CDR1 is MNHEY, CDR2 SMNVEV (reference sequence). The CDR3 spans 14 residues. The V segment lost 5 bases and the J segment 2 bases; nucleotides outside the gene matches: 3. Points on this clone: Its antigen is still unknown.

Sequencing used immunoSEQ multiplex PCR; TCRdb keeps in-frame clones, though not all of them. The sample shows 20,000 to 30,000 clones, about 75% of them seen only once. This clonotype was sampled from a human donor with chronic lymphocytic leukemia. The V gene is TRBV27, the J gene TRBJ2-1; 7 bases are shared with TRBD2. The sequencing used PBMCs, collected after 24 months of ibrutinib treatment. The CDR3 bases are TGTGCCAGCAGTCCGCGGGGGACCTACAATGAGCAGTTCTTC. Its protein product is CASSPRGTYNEQFF.